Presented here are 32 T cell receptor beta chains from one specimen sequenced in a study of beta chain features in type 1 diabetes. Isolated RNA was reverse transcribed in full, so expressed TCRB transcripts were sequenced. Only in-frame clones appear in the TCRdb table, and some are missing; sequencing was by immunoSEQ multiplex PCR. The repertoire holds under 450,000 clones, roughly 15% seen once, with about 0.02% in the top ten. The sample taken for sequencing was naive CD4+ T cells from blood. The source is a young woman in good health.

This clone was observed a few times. DNA of the CDR3: TGTGCCAGCAGTGATAGCGGGAGGGCGTACGAGCAGTACTTC. Translated: CASSDSGRAYEQYF. This chain joins TRBV25-1 and TRBJ2-7; 11 bases agree with TRBD2. The germline V gene has CDR1 MGHDK and CDR2 SYGVNS. Trimming took 3 bases from V and 4 from J; bases not matched to a gene: 2. The CDR3 has 14 amino acids.

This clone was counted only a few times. The CDR3 region has the DNA TGTGCCAGCAGTTCAGGCGCTAGCGGCCCCTACAATGAGCAGTTCTTC. This gives the protein CASSSGASGPYNEQFF. The chain employs TRBV6-5 and TRBJ2-1; 7 bases are shared with TRBD2. Per the germline V gene, CDR1 is MNHEY and CDR2 is SVGAGI. The CDR3 is made up of 16 amino acids. The V gene end was trimmed by 4 bases and the J gene end by 2 bases; junction bases not matched to a gene: 8.

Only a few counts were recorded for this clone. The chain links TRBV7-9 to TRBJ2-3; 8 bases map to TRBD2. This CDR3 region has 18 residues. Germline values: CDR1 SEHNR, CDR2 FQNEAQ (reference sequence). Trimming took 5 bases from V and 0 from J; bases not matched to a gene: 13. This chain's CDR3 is CASSLPRATSGSTDTQYF. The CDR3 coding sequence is TGTGCCAGCAGCCTACCAAGGGCTACTAGCGGCAGCACAGATACGCAGTATTTT. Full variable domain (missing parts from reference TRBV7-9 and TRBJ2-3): DTGVSQNPRHKITKRGQNVTFRCDPISEHNRLYWYRQTLGQGPEFLTYFQNEAQLEKSRLLSDRFSAERPKGSFSTLEIQRTEQGDSAMYLCASSLPRATSGSTDTQYFGPGTRLTVL.

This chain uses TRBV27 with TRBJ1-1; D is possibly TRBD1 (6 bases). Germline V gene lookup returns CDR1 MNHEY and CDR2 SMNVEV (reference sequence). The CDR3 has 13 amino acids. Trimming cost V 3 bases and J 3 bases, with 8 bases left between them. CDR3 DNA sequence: TGTGCCAGCAGTTTGGCAGGGGACACTGAAGCTTTCTTT. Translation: CASSLAGDTEAFF.

This chain's CDR3 is CASSLFPGQGTAFF. CDR3 in DNA: TGTGCCAGCAGCCTTTTCCCGGGACAGGGTACAGCTTTCTTT. V gene TRBV7-2 combines with J gene TRBJ1-1; 9 bases agree with TRBD1. V dropped 5 bases and J dropped 10; count of bases not matched to a gene: 11. This CDR3 region has 14 residues. Germline V gene sequence: CDR1 SGHTA, CDR2 FQGNSA.

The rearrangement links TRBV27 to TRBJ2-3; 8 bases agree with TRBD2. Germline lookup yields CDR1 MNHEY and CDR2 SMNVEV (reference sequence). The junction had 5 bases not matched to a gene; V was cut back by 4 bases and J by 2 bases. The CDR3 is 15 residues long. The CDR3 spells CASSSPAGVTDTQYF. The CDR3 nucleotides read TGTGCCAGCAGTTCACCAGCGGGAGTCACAGATACGCAGTATTTT.

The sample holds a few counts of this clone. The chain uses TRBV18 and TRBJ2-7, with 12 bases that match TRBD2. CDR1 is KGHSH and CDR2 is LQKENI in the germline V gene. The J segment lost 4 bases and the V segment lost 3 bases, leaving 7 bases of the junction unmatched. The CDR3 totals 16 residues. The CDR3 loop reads CASSPSKTSGSYEQYF. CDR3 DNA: TGTGCCAGCTCACCCTCGAAGACTAGCGGGAGTTACGAGCAGTACTTC.

The CDR3 region has the DNA TGCGCCAGCAGCCAAGCAGGGACTAGCGGGAGGGATGAGCAGTTCTTC. Its protein is CASSQAGTSGRDEQFF. The V gene is TRBV4-1, the J gene TRBJ2-1, with TRBD2 identical over 16 bases. The J segment lost 8 bases and the V segment lost 1 base, leaving 2 bases of the junction unmatched. Per germline, CDR1 MGHRA and CDR2 YSYEKL. CDR3 size: 16 residues.

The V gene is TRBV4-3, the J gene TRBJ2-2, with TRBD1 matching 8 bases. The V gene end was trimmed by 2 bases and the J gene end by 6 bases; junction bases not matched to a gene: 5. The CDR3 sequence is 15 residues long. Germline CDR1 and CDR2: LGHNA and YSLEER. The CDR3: CASSQQGAPPGELFF. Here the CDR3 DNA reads TGCGCCAGCAGCCAACAGGGGGCGCCTCCCGGGGAGCTGTTTTTT.

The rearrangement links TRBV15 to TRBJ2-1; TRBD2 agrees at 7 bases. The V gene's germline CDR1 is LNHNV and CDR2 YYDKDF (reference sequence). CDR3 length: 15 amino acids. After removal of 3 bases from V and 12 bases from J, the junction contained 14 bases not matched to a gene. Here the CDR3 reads CATSRGDPPGRWQFF. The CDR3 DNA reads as TGTGCCACCAGCAGGGGAGACCCACCCGGGAGGTGGCAGTTCTTC. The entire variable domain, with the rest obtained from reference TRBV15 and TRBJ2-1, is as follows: DAMVIQNPRYQVTQFGKPVTLSCSQTLNHNVMYWYQQKSSQAPKLLFHYYDKDFNNEADTPDNFQSRRPNTSFCFLDIRSPGLGDTAMYLCATSRGDPPGRWQFFGPGTRLTVL.

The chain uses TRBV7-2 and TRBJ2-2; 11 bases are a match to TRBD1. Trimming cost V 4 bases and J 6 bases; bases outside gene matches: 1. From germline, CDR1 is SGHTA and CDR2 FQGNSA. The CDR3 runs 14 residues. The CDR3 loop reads CASSWTGGSGELFF. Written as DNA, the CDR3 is TGTGCCAGCAGCTGGACAGGGGGCTCCGGGGAGCTGTTTTTT.

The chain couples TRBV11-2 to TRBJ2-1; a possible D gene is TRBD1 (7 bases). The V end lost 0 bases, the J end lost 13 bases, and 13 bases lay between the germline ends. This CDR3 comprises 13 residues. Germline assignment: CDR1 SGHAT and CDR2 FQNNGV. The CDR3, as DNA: TGTGCCAGCAGCTTAGATTGGGGGGACAGACAGTTCTTC. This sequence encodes CASSLDWGDRQFF.

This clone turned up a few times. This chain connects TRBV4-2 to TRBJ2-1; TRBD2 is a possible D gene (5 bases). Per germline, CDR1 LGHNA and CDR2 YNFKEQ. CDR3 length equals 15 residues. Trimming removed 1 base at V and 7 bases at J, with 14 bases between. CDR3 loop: CASSQVVTRGNEQFF. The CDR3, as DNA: TGTGCCAGCAGCCAAGTTGTCACTAGAGGGAATGAGCAGTTCTTC.

The CDR3: CASSPRAGAAAGELFF. The CDR3 DNA is TGTGCCAGCTCACCACGAGCGGGAGCGGCGGCCGGGGAGCTGTTTTTT. The rearrangement uses TRBV18 and TRBJ2-2; 8 bases are shared with TRBD2. The CDR3 contains 16 residues. The V gene end was trimmed by 1 base and the J gene end by 6 bases; junction bases not matched to a gene: 7. Germline loops: CDR1 KGHSH, CDR2 LQKENI.

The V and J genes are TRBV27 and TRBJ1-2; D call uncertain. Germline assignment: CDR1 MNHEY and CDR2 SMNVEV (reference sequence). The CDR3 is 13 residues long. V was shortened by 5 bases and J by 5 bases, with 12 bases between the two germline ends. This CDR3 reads CASSAHADYGYTF. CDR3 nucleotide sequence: TGTGCCAGCAGTGCACACGCGGATTATGGCTACACCTTC.

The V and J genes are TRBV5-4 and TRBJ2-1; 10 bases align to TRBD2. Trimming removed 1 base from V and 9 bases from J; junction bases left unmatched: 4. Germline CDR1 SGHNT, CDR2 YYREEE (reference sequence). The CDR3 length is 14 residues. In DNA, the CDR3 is TGTGCCAGCAGCTTGTCTAGCGGGAGCGGTGAGCAGTTCTTC. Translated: CASSLSSGSGEQFF.

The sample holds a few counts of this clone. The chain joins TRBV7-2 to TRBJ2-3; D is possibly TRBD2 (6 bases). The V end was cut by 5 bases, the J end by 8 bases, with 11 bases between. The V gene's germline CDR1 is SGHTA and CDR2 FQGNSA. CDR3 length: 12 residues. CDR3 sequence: CASSLTGLTQYF. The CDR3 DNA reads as TGTGCCAGCAGCCTAACGGGACTTACGCAGTATTTT. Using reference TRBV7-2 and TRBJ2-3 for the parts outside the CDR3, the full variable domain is GAGVSQSPSNKVTEKGKDVELRCDPISGHTALYWYRQSLGQGLEFLIYFQGNSAPDKSGLPSDRFSAERTGGSVSTLTIQRTQQEDSAVYLCASSLTGLTQYFGPGTRLTVL.

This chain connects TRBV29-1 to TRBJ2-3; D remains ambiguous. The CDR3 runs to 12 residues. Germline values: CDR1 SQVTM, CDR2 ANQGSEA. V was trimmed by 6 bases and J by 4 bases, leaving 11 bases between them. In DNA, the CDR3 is TGCAGCGTGGATCTAGGCCCAGATACGCAGTATTTT. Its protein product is CSVDLGPDTQYF.

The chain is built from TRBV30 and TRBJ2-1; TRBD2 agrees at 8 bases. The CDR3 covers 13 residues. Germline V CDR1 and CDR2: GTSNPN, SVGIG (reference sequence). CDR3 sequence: CAREGGIYNEQFF. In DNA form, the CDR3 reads TGTGCACGGGAGGGAGGGATCTACAATGAGCAGTTCTTC.

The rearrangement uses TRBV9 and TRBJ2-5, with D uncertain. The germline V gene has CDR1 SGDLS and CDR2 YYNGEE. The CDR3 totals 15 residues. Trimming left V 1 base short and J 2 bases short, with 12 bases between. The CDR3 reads CASSVFPGIQETQYF. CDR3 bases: TGTGCCAGCAGCGTATTCCCGGGTATTCAAGAGACCCAGTACTTC. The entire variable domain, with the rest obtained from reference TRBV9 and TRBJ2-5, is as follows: DSGVTQTPKHLITATGQRVTLRCSPRSGDLSVYWYQQSLDQGLQFLIQYYNGEERAKGNILERFSAQQFPDLHSELNLSSLELGDSALYFCASSVFPGIQETQYFGPGTRLLVL.

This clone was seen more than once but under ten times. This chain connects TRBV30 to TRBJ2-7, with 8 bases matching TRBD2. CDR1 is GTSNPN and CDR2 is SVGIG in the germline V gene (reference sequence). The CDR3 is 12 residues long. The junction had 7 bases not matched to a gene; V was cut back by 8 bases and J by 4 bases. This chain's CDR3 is CALGLEAYEQYF. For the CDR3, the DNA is TGTGCCCTGGGACTAGAGGCATACGAGCAGTACTTC.

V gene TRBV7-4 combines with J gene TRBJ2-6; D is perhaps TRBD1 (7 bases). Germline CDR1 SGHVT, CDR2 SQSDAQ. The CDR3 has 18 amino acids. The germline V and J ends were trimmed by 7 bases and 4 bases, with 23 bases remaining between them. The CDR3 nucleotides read TGTGCCAGCACCGAAGAGTGCCAGGGGGAGGTCGGGGCCAACGTCCTGACTTTC. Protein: CASTEECQGEVGANVLTF. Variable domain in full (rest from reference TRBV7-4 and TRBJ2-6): GAGVSQSPRYKVAKRGRDVALRCDSISGHVTLYWYRQTLGQGSEVLTYSQSDAQRDKSGRPSGRFSAERPERSVSTLKIQRTEQGDSAVYLCASTEECQGEVGANVLTFGAGSRLTVL.

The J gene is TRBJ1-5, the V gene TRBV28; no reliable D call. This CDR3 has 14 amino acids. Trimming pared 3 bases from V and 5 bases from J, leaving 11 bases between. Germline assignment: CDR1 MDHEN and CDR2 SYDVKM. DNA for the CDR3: TGTGCCAGCAGTTTCGAGGAGGAGTATCAGCCCCAGCATTTT. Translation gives CASSFEEEYQPQHF.

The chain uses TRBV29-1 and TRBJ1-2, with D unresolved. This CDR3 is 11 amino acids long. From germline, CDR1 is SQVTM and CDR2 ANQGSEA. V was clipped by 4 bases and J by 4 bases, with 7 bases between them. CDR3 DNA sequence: TGCAGCGTTGGTGAGGTCTATGGCTACACCTTC. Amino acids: CSVGEVYGYTF.

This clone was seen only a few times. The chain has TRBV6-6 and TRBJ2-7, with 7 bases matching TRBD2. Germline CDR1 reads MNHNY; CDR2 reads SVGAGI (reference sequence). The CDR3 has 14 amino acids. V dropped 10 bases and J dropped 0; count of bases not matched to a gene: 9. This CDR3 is CATLGGGLSYEQYF. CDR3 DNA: TGTGCCACCCTCGGCGGGGGACTCTCCTACGAGCAGTACTTC.

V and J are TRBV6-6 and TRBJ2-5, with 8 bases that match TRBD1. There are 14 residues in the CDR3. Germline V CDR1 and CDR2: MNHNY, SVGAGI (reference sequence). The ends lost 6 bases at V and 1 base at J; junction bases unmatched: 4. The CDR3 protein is CASRLGQGQETQYF. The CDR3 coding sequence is TGTGCCAGCAGACTTGGACAGGGCCAAGAGACCCAGTACTTC.

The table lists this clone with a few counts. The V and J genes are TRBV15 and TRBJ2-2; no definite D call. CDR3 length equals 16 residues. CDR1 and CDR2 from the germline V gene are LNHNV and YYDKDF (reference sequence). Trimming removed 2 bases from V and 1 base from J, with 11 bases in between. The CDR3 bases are TGTGCCACCAGCAGAAATCAGGTGATGAACACCGGGGAGCTGTTTTTT. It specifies CATSRNQVMNTGELFF.

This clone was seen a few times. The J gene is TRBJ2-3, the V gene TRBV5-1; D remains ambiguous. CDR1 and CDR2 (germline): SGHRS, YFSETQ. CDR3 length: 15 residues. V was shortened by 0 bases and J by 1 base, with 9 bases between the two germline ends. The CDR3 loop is CASSLDSVRTDTQYF. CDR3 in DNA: TGCGCCAGCAGCTTGGATTCGGTCCGCACAGATACGCAGTATTTT.

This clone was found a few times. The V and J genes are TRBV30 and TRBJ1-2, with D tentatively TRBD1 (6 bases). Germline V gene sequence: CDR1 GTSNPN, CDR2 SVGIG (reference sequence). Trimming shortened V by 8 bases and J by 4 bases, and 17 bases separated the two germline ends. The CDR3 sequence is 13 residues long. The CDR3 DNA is TGTGCCCGGGCGGAGGACAGCGGCTATGGCTACACCTTC. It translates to CARAEDSGYGYTF.

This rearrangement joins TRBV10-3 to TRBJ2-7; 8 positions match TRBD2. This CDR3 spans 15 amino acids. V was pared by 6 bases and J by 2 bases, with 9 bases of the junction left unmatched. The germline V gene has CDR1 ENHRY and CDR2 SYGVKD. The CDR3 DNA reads TGTGCCATCAGAAAGACTAGCGCATTAGCCTACGAGCAGTACTTC. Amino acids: CAIRKTSALAYEQYF.

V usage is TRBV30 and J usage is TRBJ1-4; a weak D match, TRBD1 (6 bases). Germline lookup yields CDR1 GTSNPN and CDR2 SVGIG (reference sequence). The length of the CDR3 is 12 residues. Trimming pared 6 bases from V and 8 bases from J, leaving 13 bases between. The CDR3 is CACTGGGEKLFF. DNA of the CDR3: TGTGCCTGTACGGGGGGCGGAGAAAAACTGTTTTTT.

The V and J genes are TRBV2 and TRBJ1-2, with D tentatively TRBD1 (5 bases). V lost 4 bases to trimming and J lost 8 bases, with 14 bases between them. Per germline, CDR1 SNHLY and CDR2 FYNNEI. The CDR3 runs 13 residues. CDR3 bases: TGTGCCAGCAGTGCCAGGCAGGGCTGGGGCTACACCTTC. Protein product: CASSARQGWGYTF.